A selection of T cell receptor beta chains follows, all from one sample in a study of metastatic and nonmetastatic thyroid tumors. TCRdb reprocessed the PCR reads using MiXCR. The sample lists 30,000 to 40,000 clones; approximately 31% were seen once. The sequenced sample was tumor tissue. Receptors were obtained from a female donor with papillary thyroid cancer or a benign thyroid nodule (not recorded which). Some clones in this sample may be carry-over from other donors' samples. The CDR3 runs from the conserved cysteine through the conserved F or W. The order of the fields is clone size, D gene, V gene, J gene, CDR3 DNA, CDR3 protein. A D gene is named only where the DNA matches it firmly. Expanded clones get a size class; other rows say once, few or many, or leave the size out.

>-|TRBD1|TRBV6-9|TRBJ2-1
TGTGCCAGCAGTTATTCTACAGGGGTCTCCTACAATGAGCAGTTCTTC
CASSYSTGVSYNEQFF
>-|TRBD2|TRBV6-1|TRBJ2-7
TGTGCCAGCAGTGTCGGGGGGTCCCCCTACGAGCAGTACTTC
CASSVGGSPYEQYF
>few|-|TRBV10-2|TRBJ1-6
TGCGCCAGCAGTGGACAGGACTCACCCCTCCACTTT
CASSGQDSPLHF
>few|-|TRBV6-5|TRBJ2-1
TGTGCCAGCAGTTACGGGTCTGCCCGGCGGAATGAGCAGTTCTTC
CASSYGSARRNEQFF
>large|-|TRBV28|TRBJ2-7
TGTGCCAGCAGTTTATCTGGGGGCGAGCAGTACTTC
CASSLSGGEQYF
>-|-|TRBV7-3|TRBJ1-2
TGTGCCAGCAGCCCCTCCCAAGGGCATGGCTACACCTTC
CASSPSQGHGYTF
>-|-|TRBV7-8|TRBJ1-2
TGTGCCAGCAGCTTATTGGGAAGGGATGGCTACACCTTC
CASSLLGRDGYTF
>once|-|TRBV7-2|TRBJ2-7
TGTGCCAGCAGCAGAAGTCAGGGATCCTACGAGCAGTACTTC
CASSRSQGSYEQYF
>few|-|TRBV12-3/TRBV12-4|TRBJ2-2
TGTGCCAGCAGTTCCTCCAGGGCCGGGGAGCTGTTTTTT
CASSSSRAGELFF
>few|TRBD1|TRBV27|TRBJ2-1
TGTGCCAGCAGACGGGACAGGGGGTCCTACAATGAGCAGTTCTTC
CASRRDRGSYNEQFF
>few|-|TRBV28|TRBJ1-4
TGTGCCAGCAGTTTATCAACGGGGTGGCTGTTTTTT
CASSLSTGWLFF
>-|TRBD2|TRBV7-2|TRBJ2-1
TGTGCCAGCAGCTTTGCGGGAGGTTCCTACAATGAGCAGTTCTTC
CASSFAGGSYNEQFF
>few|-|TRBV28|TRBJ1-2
TGTGCCAGCAGCCCTGGGGGGGGGCTATATGGCTACACCTTC
CASSPGGGLYGYTF
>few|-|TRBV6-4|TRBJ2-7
TGTGCCAGCAGCTCCGAGAGCTCATACGAGCAGTACTTC
CASSSESSYEQYF
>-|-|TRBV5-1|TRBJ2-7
TGCGCCAGCAGCTTGGCTGGGGGGGCAGCCTACGAGCAGTACTTC
CASSLAGGAAYEQYF
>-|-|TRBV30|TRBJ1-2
TGTGCCTGGAGTGTAAGCGGACGCGGCTACACCTTC
CAWSVSGRGYTF
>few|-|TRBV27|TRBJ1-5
TGTGCCAGCAGTTTATCGGGGATGCCCCAGCATTTT
CASSLSGMPQHF
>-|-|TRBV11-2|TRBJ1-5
TGTGCCAGCAGCTTAGAAAGGAGGAATCAGCCCCAGCATTTT
CASSLERRNQPQHF
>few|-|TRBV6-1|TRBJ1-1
TGTGCCAGCAGTCGCAACACAGGGATTGGCACTGAAGCTTTCTTT
CASSRNTGIGTEAFF
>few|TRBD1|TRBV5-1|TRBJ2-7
TGCGCCAGCAGCCGAGACAGGGGCTACGAGCAGTACTTC
CASSRDRGYEQYF
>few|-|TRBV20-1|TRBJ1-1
TGCAGTGCTTACAGGGACACTGAAGCTTTCTTT
CSAYRDTEAFF
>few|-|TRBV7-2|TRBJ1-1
TGTGCCAGCAGCTTAGGGGGGGTTAGCACTGAAGCTTTCTTT
CASSLGGVSTEAFF
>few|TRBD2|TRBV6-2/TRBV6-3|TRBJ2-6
TGTGCCAGCAGTTACTCGAGCGGGGCTGGGGCCAACGTCCTGACTTTC
CASSYSSGAGANVLTF
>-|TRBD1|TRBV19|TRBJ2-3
TGTGCCACCTCGGGACAGCACACAGATACGCAGTATTTT
CATSGQHTDTQYF
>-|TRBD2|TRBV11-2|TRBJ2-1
TGTGCCAGCAGCCAGAGCGGGAGTACGTACAATGAGCAGTTCTTC
CASSQSGSTYNEQFF
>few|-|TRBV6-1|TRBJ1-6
TGTGCCAGCAGGGCCCGGGCCTCGCCACCCCTCCACTTT
CASRARASPPLHF
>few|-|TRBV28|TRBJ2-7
TGTGCCAGCAGCCCGTCCTGGGGCCACGAGCAGTACTTC
CASSPSWGHEQYF
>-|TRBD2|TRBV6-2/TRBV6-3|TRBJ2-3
TGTGCCAGCAGTTACTCGGCAGGGAGGGCATCGGATACGCAGTATTTT
CASSYSAGRASDTQYF
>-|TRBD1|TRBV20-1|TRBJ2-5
TGCAGTGCAAACGGACAGGGCGGGGAGACCCAGTACTTC
CSANGQGGETQYF